The text below deals with one T cell receptor beta chain. Its antigen is currently unknown. The sample belongs to a study of T cell repertoires in cytomegalovirus infection. Study-level information: Indications came from public TCR beta signatures; they pointed to CMV infection and to a matching HLA type.

TCRdb reanalysed the reads using MiXCR and keeps one entry per CDR3 protein. The sample includes 500,000 or so distinct CDR3 sequences, approximately 16% seen only once; the top ten take 20% to 30%. Germline CDR1 SGHRS, CDR2 YFSETQ. CDR3 length: 17 amino acids. The V and J ends lost 4 bases and 5 bases, in that order; junction bases with no gene match: 11. Study-wide results and limits: Of the TCR beta families, the public ones yielded a cumulative frequency that identified carriers of CMV plus the relevant HLA. In two of eight donors, the top clonotype was HLA-C-restricted CMV-specific.

The sequence derives from a human donor in good health (CMV status not recorded). Some clones in this sample may be carry-over from other donors' samples. The sample taken for sequencing was CD8+ T cells from PBMCs. The genes are TRBV5-1 and TRBJ2-1; 11 nucleotides agree with TRBD2. This chain's CDR3 is CASSQGSGGAVDNEQFF. DNA of the CDR3: TGCGCCAGCAGCCAGGGTAGCGGGGGGGCCGTGGACAATGAGCAGTTCTTC.